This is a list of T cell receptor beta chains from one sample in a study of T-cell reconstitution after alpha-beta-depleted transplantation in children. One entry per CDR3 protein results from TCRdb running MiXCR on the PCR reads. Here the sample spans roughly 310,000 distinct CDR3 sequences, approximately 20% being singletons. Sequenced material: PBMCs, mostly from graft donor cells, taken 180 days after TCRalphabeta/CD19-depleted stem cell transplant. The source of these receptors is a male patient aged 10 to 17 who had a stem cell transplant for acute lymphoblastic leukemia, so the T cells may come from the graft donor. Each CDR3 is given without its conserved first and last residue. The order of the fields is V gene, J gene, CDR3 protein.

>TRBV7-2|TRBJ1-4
ASSSQGAFYEKLF
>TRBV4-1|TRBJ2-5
ASSHGHRTEETQY
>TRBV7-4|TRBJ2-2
ASSLARNRGHTGELF
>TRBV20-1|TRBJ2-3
SAPRGDTQY
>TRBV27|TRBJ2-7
ASTRRTSGRGFLGEQY
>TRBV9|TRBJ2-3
ASSVNGETDTQY
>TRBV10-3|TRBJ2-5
AISDLYQETQY
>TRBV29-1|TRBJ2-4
SEPGLAKNIQY
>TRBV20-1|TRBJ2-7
SARAGTGDYEQY
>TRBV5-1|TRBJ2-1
ASSPGLAGGRTYNEQF
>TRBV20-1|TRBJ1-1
SAPGGQGTTEAF
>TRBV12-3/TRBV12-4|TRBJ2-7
ACCFEQWNYIRPYEQY
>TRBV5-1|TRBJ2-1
ASSGQGLAIPKQF
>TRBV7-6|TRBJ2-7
ASSPDPGTGAYEQY
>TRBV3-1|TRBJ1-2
ASSAGRGYGYT
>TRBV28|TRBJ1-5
ASSDRGYNQPQH
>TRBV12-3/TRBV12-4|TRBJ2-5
ASSPRGYRTQY
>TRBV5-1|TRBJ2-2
ASSLGTVFGNTGELF
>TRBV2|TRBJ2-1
ASSENYYNEQF
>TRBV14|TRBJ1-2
ASSRHLNYGYT
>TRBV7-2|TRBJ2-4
ASSSLILAKNIQY
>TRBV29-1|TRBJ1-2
SVETGSGGYT
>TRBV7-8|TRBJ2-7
ASSSILAGGSEQY
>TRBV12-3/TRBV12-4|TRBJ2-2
AARIWPNTGELF
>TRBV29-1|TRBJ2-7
SVSGVVSYEQY
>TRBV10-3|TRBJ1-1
AISGPGTGAVAEAF
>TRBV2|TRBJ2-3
ASGGSTDTQY
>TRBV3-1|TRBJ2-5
ASSQNLAGAETQY
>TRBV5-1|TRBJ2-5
ASGGLPPETQY
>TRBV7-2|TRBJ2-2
ASRIPGGVIGELF
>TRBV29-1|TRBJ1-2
SVGRVGDYGYT
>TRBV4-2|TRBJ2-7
ARTSASYEQY
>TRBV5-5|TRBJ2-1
ASRPGTVLAGGPGEQF
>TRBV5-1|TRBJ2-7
ASCCRTNTFYEQY
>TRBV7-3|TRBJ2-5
ASSLAGVRETQY
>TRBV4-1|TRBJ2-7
ASSVSSRAVGLYEQY
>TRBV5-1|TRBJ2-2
ASSLGQYTGELF
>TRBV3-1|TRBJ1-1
ASSQGPGTGGTEAF
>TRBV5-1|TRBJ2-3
ASSLATDTQY
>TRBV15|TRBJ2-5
ATSRDRGQETQY
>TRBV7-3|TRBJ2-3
ASSSRDGRTDTQY
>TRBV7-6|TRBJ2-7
ASSLFTEQY
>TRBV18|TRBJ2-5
ASSPKRDSRTQY
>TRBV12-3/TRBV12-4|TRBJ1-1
ASRGTATEAF
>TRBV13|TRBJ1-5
ASSLGPPGVLNQPQH
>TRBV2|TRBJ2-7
ASSEVARDYEQY
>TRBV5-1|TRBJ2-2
ASGPRLGTGNTGELF
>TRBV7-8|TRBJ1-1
ASSSLQAHMNTEAF
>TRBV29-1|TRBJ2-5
SDSPLATRGTQY
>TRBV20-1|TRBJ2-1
SANSGPRVSEQF
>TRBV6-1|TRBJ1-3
ASVRAGARSSGNTIY
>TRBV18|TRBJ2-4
ASSPITGGSKNIQY
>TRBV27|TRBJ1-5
ASSLRTGGSNQPQH
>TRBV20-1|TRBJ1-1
SAPRSGMNTEAF
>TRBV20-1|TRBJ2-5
SARWGLETQY
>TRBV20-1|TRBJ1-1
SASVGPNTEAF
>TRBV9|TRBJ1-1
ASSEDRQNTEAF